The 28 T cell receptor beta chains in this list originate from one sample, sequenced in a study of blood T cell repertoires in COVID-19. Only in-frame clones appear in the TCRdb table, and some are missing; sequencing was by immunoSEQ multiplex PCR. The sample includes 150,000 to 200,000 clones, roughly 79% seen only once; the top ten take around a sixth. The sample consisted of peripheral blood. The source is a man in his 60s with active or convalescent COVID-19.

This clone was seen a single time. This chain links TRBV5-1 with TRBJ1-1, with a possible D match to TRBD1 (6 bases). Germline V gene sequence: CDR1 SGHRS, CDR2 YFSETQ. The V and J ends lost 3 bases and 0 bases respectively, with 9 bases between them. The CDR3 covers 14 residues. Here the CDR3 DNA reads TGCGCCAGCAGCTCCGGACAGCTGAACACTGAAGCTTTCTTT. Amino acids: CASSSGQLNTEAFF.

The V gene is TRBV11-2, the J gene TRBJ2-1, with TRBD2 as a possible D gene (6 bases). Trimming cost V 4 bases and J 8 bases, with 15 bases left between them. The length of the CDR3 is 14 residues. From germline, CDR1 is SGHAT and CDR2 FQNNGV. CDR3 bases: TGTGCCAGCAGCTCCCAGGGTAGCGGAGATGAGCAGTTCTTC. Protein product: CASSSQGSGDEQFF.

This chain uses TRBV5-1 with TRBJ2-1; 7 bases are a match to TRBD2. Germline lookup yields CDR1 SGHRS and CDR2 YFSETQ. Trimming took 1 base from V and 5 from J; bases not matched to a gene: 0. The CDR3 sequence is 13 residues long. CDR3 sequence: CASSLTSDNEQFF. CDR3 coding DNA: TGCGCCAGCAGCTTGACTAGCGACAATGAGCAGTTCTTC.

V and J are TRBV2 and TRBJ2-7; D possibly corresponds to TRBD1 (7 bases). The CDR3 extends over 14 amino acids. Germline V gene data show CDR1 as SNHLY and CDR2 as FYNNEI. The V end lost 6 bases, the J end lost 3 bases, and 15 bases lay between the germline ends. CDR3 sequence reads: CASSEYRGGYEQYF. CDR3 coding DNA: TGTGCCAGCAGCGAATACAGGGGAGGCTACGAGCAGTACTTC.

This chain links TRBV5-1 with TRBJ2-7; D is ambiguous. The germline gives CDR1 SGHRS, CDR2 YFSETQ. There are 17 residues in the CDR3. Trimming cost V 0 bases and J 2 bases, with 18 bases left between them. CDR3 in amino acids: CASSLAGGRPVTYEQYF. The CDR3 DNA sequence: TGCGCCAGCAGCTTGGCGGGTGGTCGTCCAGTCACCTACGAGCAGTACTTC.

Worth noting for this clone: Other DNA variants within this sample encode the same CDR3. The chain links TRBV7-2 to TRBJ1-2; D uncertain. CDR1 SGHTA and CDR2 FQGNSA come from the germline V gene. Trimming removed 1 base at V and 5 bases at J, with 8 bases between. This CDR3 has 13 residues. The CDR3 DNA sequence: TGTGCCAGCAGCTTAGTAGCGAATTATGGCTACACCTTC. It codes for CASSLVANYGYTF.

The chain carries TRBV7-2 and TRBJ1-3; D possibly corresponds to TRBD1 (5 bases). Germline assignment: CDR1 SGHTA and CDR2 FQGNSA. The CDR3 runs to 13 residues. V was trimmed by 1 base and J by 7 bases, leaving 8 bases between them. The CDR3 DNA follows: TGTGCCAGCAGCTTAGGGACAAGTAACACCATATATTTT. Translated: CASSLGTSNTIYF.

This clone was detected a few times. This chain uses TRBV19 with TRBJ1-2; D remains ambiguous. The germline V gene encodes CDR1 LNHDA and CDR2 SQIVND (reference sequence). This CDR3 spans 14 amino acids. V was shortened by 3 bases and J by 4 bases, with 12 bases between the two germline ends. The chain's CDR3 is CASSMGGGSYGYTF. CDR3 DNA sequence: TGTGCCAGTAGTATGGGAGGTGGAAGCTATGGCTACACCTTC.

This rearrangement joins TRBV5-6 to TRBJ2-3, with a possible D match to TRBD1 (6 bases). Germline loops: CDR1 SGHDT, CDR2 YYEEEE. Trimming pared 4 bases from V and 6 bases from J, leaving 12 bases between. CDR3 length equals 13 residues. CDR3 nucleotides: TGTGCCAGCAGCCGCTACAGGGTGGATACGCAGTATTTT. It encodes CASSRYRVDTQYF.

The J gene is TRBJ1-4, the V gene TRBV27; 11 bases align to TRBD1. Unmatched junction bases numbered 4, after V lost 8 bases and J lost 5 bases. The germline gives CDR1 MNHEY, CDR2 SMNVEV (reference sequence). CDR3 length equals 14 residues. DNA for the CDR3: TGTGCCAGCGGGCGGGACAGGGGGAATGAAAAACTGTTTTTT. It translates to CASGRDRGNEKLFF.

J is TRBJ1-3 and V is TRBV9; D call uncertain. This CDR3 spans 16 amino acids. V shed 0 bases and J shed 4 bases, with 14 bases lying between them. From germline, CDR1 is SGDLS and CDR2 YYNGEE. CDR3 residues: CASSVDGPGTGNTIYF. The CDR3 DNA is TGTGCCAGCAGCGTAGATGGCCCGGGAACGGGAAACACCATATATTTT. Together with reference TRBV9 and TRBJ1-3, the CDR3 gives the full variable domain: DSGVTQTPKHLITATGQRVTLRCSPRSGDLSVYWYQQSLDQGLQFLIQYYNGEERAKGNILERFSAQQFPDLHSELNLSSLELGDSALYFCASSVDGPGTGNTIYFGEGSWLTVV.

The chain is built from TRBV20-1 and TRBJ2-7, with 12 bases fitting TRBD2. Per the germline V gene, CDR1 is DFQATT and CDR2 is SNEGSKA (reference sequence). With V trimmed by 3 bases and J by 5 bases, 11 bases remained unmatched. The CDR3 spans 16 residues. CDR3 DNA: TGCAGTGCTAGTAGAAGACTAGCGGGAGTAGGGGACGAGCAGTACTTC. Translating it yields CSASRRLAGVGDEQYF.

V gene TRBV18 combines with J gene TRBJ2-7; TRBD1 matches 8 bases. V was pared by 5 bases and J by 7 bases, with 13 bases of the junction left unmatched. Germline V CDR1 and CDR2: KGHSH, LQKENI. This CDR3 spans 15 amino acids. The CDR3, as DNA: TGTGCCAGCTCAACGGGACAGGCGGGGCTGGGGGAGCAGTACTTC. It encodes CASSTGQAGLGEQYF.

The chain is built from TRBV29-1 and TRBJ2-6; 11 nucleotides match TRBD1. Germline CDR1 reads SQVTM; CDR2 reads ANQGSEA. V lost 7 bases, J lost 1 base, and 6 bases stayed unmatched. CDR3 length equals 16 residues. CDR3 nucleotides: TGCAGCGCATCCGGGACAGGGGGGTCTGGGGCCAACGTCCTGACTTTC. It is translated as CSASGTGGSGANVLTF.

This clone was counted a few times. This sequence joins TRBV4-2 and TRBJ2-1, with 7 bases that match TRBD2. The CDR3 sequence is 15 residues long. Germline CDR1 reads LGHNA; CDR2 reads YNFKEQ. V shed 0 bases, J shed 12 bases, and the junction held 11 bases outside the gene matches. CDR3 DNA: TGTGCCAGCAGCCAAGATGCCCGGGAGGTCGGTGGGCAGTTCTTC. Translating gives CASSQDAREVGGQFF.

This clone was counted between two and nine times. V usage is TRBV7-8 and J usage is TRBJ1-5, with 10 bases lining up with TRBD1. The CDR3 is 18 amino acids. Germline V lookup: CDR1 SGHVS, CDR2 FQNEAQ. Losses at the gene ends were 3 bases for V and 2 bases for J; bases not matched to a gene: 10. In DNA form, the CDR3 reads TGTGCCAGCAGCTTGGGGACAGGGGCCCAAATGGGCAATCAGCCCCAGCATTTT. The encoded protein is CASSLGTGAQMGNQPQHF.

This chain links TRBV20-1 with TRBJ2-7; a weak D match, TRBD1 (6 bases). Looked up from germline, CDR1 is DFQATT and CDR2 is SNEGSKA (reference sequence). The CDR3 has 11 residues. Between the trimmed V and J ends, which lost 7 bases and 6 bases, there was a span of 13 bases. CDR3 amino acids: CSERIGGEQYF. In DNA, the CDR3 is TGCAGTGAACGGATAGGGGGCGAGCAGTACTTC.

V and J are TRBV19 and TRBJ1-6; 11 bases map to TRBD1. The CDR3 spans 13 residues. V shed 7 bases, J shed 11 bases, and the junction held 4 bases outside the gene matches. Germline V CDR1 and CDR2: LNHDA, SQIVND (reference sequence). This chain's CDR3 is CASIGTGGTPLHF. The CDR3 DNA is TGTGCCAGTATAGGGACAGGGGGAACACCCCTCCACTTT.

The gene calls are TRBV3-1 (or the pseudogene TRBV3-2) and TRBJ2-7, with 9 bases aligning to TRBD2. After removal of 5 bases from V and 6 bases from J, the junction contained 5 bases not matched to a gene. The V gene's germline CDR1 is LGHDT and CDR2 YNNKEL (reference sequence). The CDR3 runs to 13 residues. This CDR3 reads CASSAGGGAEQYF. DNA for the CDR3: TGTGCCAGCAGCGCGGGAGGGGGGGCCGAGCAGTACTTC.

V usage is TRBV5-1 and J usage is TRBJ2-1; D remains unclear. Trimming cost V 4 bases and J 9 bases, with 11 bases left between them. Germline lookup yields CDR1 SGHRS and CDR2 YFSETQ. CDR3 length: 12 residues. CDR3 in amino acids: CASSLTTGEQFF. In DNA form, the CDR3 reads TGCGCCAGCAGCCTTACCACGGGTGAGCAGTTCTTC.

J is TRBJ2-5 and V is TRBV12-3 or TRBV12-4; possible D gene TRBD2, 5 bases. The V end lost 11 bases, the J end lost 4 bases, and 17 bases lay between the germline ends. CDR3 length: 13 amino acids. CDR3 DNA sequence: TGTGCCGGAAGCGAGGGCCTGAGAGAGACCCAGTACTTC. Residues: CAGSEGLRETQYF.

This clone occurred many times. The CDR3 loop reads CASSPTVHTEAFF. In DNA, the CDR3 is TGTGCCAGCAGCCCTACAGTGCACACTGAAGCTTTCTTT. This chain uses TRBV7-3 with TRBJ1-1; D gene unclear. With 5 bases removed from V and 3 bases from J, the gap between germline ends came to 10 bases. The CDR3 spans 13 residues. Germline V gene sequence: CDR1 SGHTA, CDR2 FQGTGA. Using reference TRBV7-3 and TRBJ1-1 for the parts outside the CDR3, the full variable domain is GAGVSQTPSNKVTEKGKYVELRCDPISGHTALYWYRQSLGQGPEFLIYFQGTGAADDSGLPNDRFFAVRPEGSVSTLKIQRTERGDSAVYLCASSPTVHTEAFFGQGTRLTVV.

Note on this clone: Germline is not matched at one junction end, which may reflect a read error. The rearrangement links TRBV7-2 to TRBJ1-4, with 7 bases aligning to TRBD1. This CDR3 comprises 18 residues. The germline V gene encodes CDR1 SGHTA and CDR2 FQGNSA. CDR3 sequence reads: CANSPWGRGNPTNEKLFF. The CDR3 region has the DNA TGTGCCAACAGCCCCTGGGGCAGGGGGAACCCAACTAATGAAAAACTGTTTTTT.

J is TRBJ2-2 and V is TRBV5-4; 8 bases match TRBD2. CDR1 SGHNT and CDR2 YYREEE come from the germline V gene (reference sequence). The ends lost 1 base at V and 0 bases at J; junction bases unmatched: 2. CDR3 length: 16 residues. This CDR3 is CASSLFSGTNTGELFF. The CDR3 nucleotides are TGTGCCAGCAGCTTGTTTAGCGGGACGAACACCGGGGAGCTGTTTTTT.

This clone has at least ten counts. This chain links TRBV10-3 with TRBJ2-1, with TRBD1 as a possible D gene (6 bases). The CDR3 extends over 16 amino acids. Trimming removed 0 bases from V and 0 bases from J, with 9 bases in between. Germline assignment: CDR1 ENHRY and CDR2 SYGVKD. CDR3 DNA sequence: TGTGCCATCAGTGAGTCGGTCAGGGGCTCCTACAATGAGCAGTTCTTC. This codes for CAISESVRGSYNEQFF.

The V and J genes are TRBV18 and TRBJ1-4; tentatively, D is TRBD1 (6 bases). The V and J ends lost 3 bases and 7 bases respectively, with 12 bases between them. Germline V gene sequence: CDR1 KGHSH, CDR2 LQKENI. The CDR3 consists of 14 residues. The CDR3 sequence is CASSPGRGGEKLFF. Here the CDR3 DNA reads TGTGCCAGCTCACCCGGCAGGGGTGGTGAAAAACTGTTTTTT.

This chain connects TRBV29-1 to TRBJ2-7; the match to TRBD1 covers 7 bases. CDR3 length: 14 residues. V shed 6 bases and J 1 base; nucleotides not matched to a gene: 9. CDR1 is SQVTM, CDR2 ANQGSEA, per germline. The CDR3 region has the DNA TGCAGCGTAGCCCCGGGACAGCAATCCTACGAGCAGTACTTC. As protein: CSVAPGQQSYEQYF.

This clone was detected only a few times. The genes are TRBV12-3 or TRBV12-4 and TRBJ2-7; 7 bases are a match to TRBD1. The trim removed 6 bases at V and 5 bases at J, leaving 7 bases unmatched. The CDR3 covers 13 residues. The CDR3 nucleotides are TGTGCCAGCAGCTCGGGACAGTGGAACGAGCAGTACTTC. Protein: CASSSGQWNEQYF.